This record looks at one T cell receptor (beta chain) sequence and its context. Its target is not known. The CDR3 has 16 residues. Germline CDR1 and CDR2: MNHEY and SMNVEV (reference sequence). V lost 2 bases and J 1 base, leaving 14 bases between the germline ends. The source of the sample is a study of shared clonotypes between healthy human individuals. It was CD45RO-negative cells, positively selected for CCR7, that made up naive CD8 cells, with terminally differentiated effector memory CD45RA+ cells excluded. Here immunoSEQ multiplex PCR was the method, and the copy in TCRdb shows in-frame clones only, minus some. The table shows some 2,000,000 clones, with approximately 94% occurring only once. General study results and limits: The study generally estimated greater richness for naive than memory subsets. Despite large depth, rarefaction showed incomplete sorted-subset sequencing.

V and J are TRBV27 and TRBJ2-5; D possibly corresponds to TRBD1 (5 bases). Sequencing was performed on naive CD8+ T cells sorted from blood. This sequence originates from a young man in good health. Here the CDR3 reads CASSLNYVGRQETQYF. Here the CDR3 DNA reads TGTGCCAGCAGTTTAAATTATGTGGGGCGCCAAGAGACCCAGTACTTC.